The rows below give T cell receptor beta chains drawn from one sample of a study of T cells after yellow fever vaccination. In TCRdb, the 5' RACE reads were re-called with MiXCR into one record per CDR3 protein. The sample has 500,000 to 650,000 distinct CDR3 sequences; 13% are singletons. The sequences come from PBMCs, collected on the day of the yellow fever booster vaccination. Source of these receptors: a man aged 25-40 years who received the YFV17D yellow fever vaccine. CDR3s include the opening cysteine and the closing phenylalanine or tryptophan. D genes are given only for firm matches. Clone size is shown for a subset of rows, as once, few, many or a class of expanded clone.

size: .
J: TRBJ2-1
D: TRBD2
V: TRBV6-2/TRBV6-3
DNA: TGTGCCAGCAGAGGTAGCGGGAGGACCAAGAATGAGCAGTTCTTC
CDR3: CASRGSGRTKNEQFF

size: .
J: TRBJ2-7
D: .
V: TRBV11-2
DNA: TGTGCCAGCAGCTTAATTCACGAGCAGTACTTC
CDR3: CASSLIHEQYF

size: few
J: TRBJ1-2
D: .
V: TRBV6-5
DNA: TGTGCCAGCAGTTACTCGGGCCGACCCTTGGCGGGGGGCGTACGAGGCTACACCTTC
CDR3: CASSYSGRPLAGGVRGYTF

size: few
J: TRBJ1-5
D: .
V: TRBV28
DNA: TGTGCCAGCAGTTCTCCATCCTCACCAAGGCCCCAGCATTTT
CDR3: CASSSPSSPRPQHF

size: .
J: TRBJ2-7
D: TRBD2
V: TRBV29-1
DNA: TGCAGCGCCGGACTAGCGGGCAACTCCTACGAGCAGTACTTC
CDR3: CSAGLAGNSYEQYF

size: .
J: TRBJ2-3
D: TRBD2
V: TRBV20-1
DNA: TGCAGTGCTCAGACTAGCGGGAGCACAGATACGCAGTATTTT
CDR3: CSAQTSGSTDTQYF

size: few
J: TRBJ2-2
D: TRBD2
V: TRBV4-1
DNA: TGCGCCAGCAGCCAAGGGGTAGCGGGAGAGACCTACCCGAGGGAGCTGTTTTTT
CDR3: CASSQGVAGETYPRELFF

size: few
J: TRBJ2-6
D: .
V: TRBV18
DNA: TGTGCCAGCTCACGCGGCCTCTCTGGGGCCAACGTCCTGACTTTC
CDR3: CASSRGLSGANVLTF

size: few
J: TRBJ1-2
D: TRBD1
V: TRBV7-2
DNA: TGTGCCAGCAGCTTAAACAGGGGGCAGGGCTATGGCTACACCTTC
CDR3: CASSLNRGQGYGYTF

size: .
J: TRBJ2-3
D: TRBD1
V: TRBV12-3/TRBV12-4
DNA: TGTGCCAGCTGGGACAGGGGATGGGGTGAGCAGTATTTT
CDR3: CASWDRGWGEQYF

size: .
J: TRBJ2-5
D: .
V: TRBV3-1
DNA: TGTGCCAGCACCCAAGGGTTTGTCCCCCCCGGGACCCAGTACTTC
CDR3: CASTQGFVPPGTQYF